This TCR beta chain was found in a study of CD8 T cells in Susac syndrome. Only one count was recorded for this clonotype. Trimming left V 1 base short and J 0 bases short, with 6 bases between. This CDR3 region has 13 residues. Germline assignment: CDR1 DFQATT and CDR2 SNEGSKA (reference sequence). Reverse transcription of roughly 0.5 to 1 ug RNA was carried out with random hexamers. From the immunoSEQ multiplex PCR reads, TCRdb called clonotypes with MiXCR, one entry per CDR3 protein. The sample has approximately 110,000 distinct CDR3 sequences; around 94% are singletons. The sequenced sample consisted of CD4+ T cells from PBMCs. This clonotype was sampled from a human donor in good health. The V gene is TRBV20-1, the J gene TRBJ1-1; unclear D gene. CDR3 sequence reads: CSARGSLNTEAFF. The CDR3, as DNA: TGCAGTGCTAGAGGCAGCCTGAACACTGAAGCTTTCTTT.